Listed below are T cell receptor beta chains from one sample, sequenced in a study of T-cell reconstitution after alpha-beta-depleted transplantation in children. In TCRdb, the PCR reads were re-called with MiXCR into one record per CDR3 protein. The data show around 600,000 distinct CDR3 sequences, with 10% to 13% seen just once and roughly 4% held by the top ten. The sample consisted of PBMCs from the stem cell graft donor, taken from the stem cell graft. The receptors here all came from a human donor who donated a stem cell graft to a child with acute myeloid leukemia. CDR3s include the opening cysteine and the closing phenylalanine or tryptophan. The D gene is left open where the match is weak. The listing skips clone size in some rows; elsewhere it reads once, few, many or a size class.

many,TRBJ2-5,TRBV7-2,NA,CASSPGTSMKETQYF,TGTGCCAGCAGCCCGGGGACTTCGATGAAAGAGACCCAGTACTTC
few,TRBJ2-5,TRBV9,NA,CASSVHGGAQETQYF,TGTGCCAGCAGCGTCCATGGCGGGGCCCAAGAGACCCAGTACTTC
NA,TRBJ1-3,TRBV25-1,TRBD1,CASGANRGIAGNTIYF,TGTGCCAGCGGGGCAAACAGGGGGATAGCTGGAAACACCATATATTTT
few,TRBJ2-4,TRBV20-1,NA,CSARDIGKNIQYF,TGCAGTGCTAGAGATATTGGGAAAAACATTCAGTACTTC
many,TRBJ1-1,TRBV6-1,NA,CASSREKGTTEAFF,TGTGCCAGCAGTCGAGAGAAGGGGACCACTGAAGCTTTCTTT
NA,TRBJ1-5,TRBV7-2,NA,CASTSWEPQHF,TGTGCCAGCACCTCCTGGGAGCCCCAGCATTTT
many,TRBJ2-3,TRBV7-6,NA,CASRHPGARGTDTQYF,TGTGCCAGCAGACATCCTGGGGCGAGGGGCACAGATACGCAGTATTTT
few,TRBJ2-5,TRBV20-1,NA,CSALRVAQETQYF,TGCAGTGCTCTTCGGGTTGCTCAAGAGACCCAGTACTTC
many,TRBJ1-1,TRBV5-1,NA,CASSSQALNTEAFF,TGCGCCAGCAGCTCACAGGCCTTGAACACTGAAGCTTTCTTT
NA,TRBJ1-1,TRBV29-1,NA,CSVRVMNTEAFF,TGCAGCGTACGCGTTATGAACACTGAAGCTTTCTTT
NA,TRBJ2-5,TRBV7-6,NA,CASSINSGDGETQYF,TGTGCCAGCAGCATAAACTCAGGGGATGGGGAGACCCAGTACTTC
few,TRBJ2-3,TRBV12-3/TRBV12-4,TRBD2,CASSFGGSGDTQYF,TGTGCCAGCAGTTTCGGCGGGAGTGGAGATACGCAGTATTTT
few,TRBJ1-5,TRBV3-1,NA,CASSQGLGGNQPQHF,TGTGCCAGCAGCCAAGGTTTAGGGGGCAATCAGCCCCAGCATTTT
NA,TRBJ2-1,TRBV12-3/TRBV12-4,NA,CASSKGWGYGEQFF,TGTGCCAGCAGTAAGGGGTGGGGGTATGGTGAGCAGTTCTTC
many,TRBJ2-7,TRBV27,NA,CASSIGGASYEQYF,TGTGCCAGCAGTATTGGGGGGGCCTCCTACGAGCAGTACTTC
NA,TRBJ2-1,TRBV6-2/TRBV6-3,TRBD2,CASSYRLAGLAGGPLYNEQFF,TGTGCCAGCAGTTACCGGCTGGCGGGACTAGCGGGAGGGCCCCTTTACAATGAGCAGTTCTTC
NA,TRBJ2-5,TRBV5-4,NA,CASSLLSGQETQYF,TGTGCCAGCAGCTTGCTGTCAGGCCAAGAGACCCAGTACTTC
many,TRBJ1-4,TRBV28,NA,CASSSEPSPRKLFF,TGTGCCAGCAGTTCAGAACCATCACCCAGAAAACTGTTTTTT
few,TRBJ2-3,TRBV20-1,TRBD1,CSAQERGPDTQYF,TGCAGTGCTCAAGAGAGGGGGCCAGATACGCAGTATTTT
few,TRBJ2-1,TRBV20-1,NA,CSAASGKVTYNEQFF,TGCAGTGCCGCGAGTGGGAAGGTAACCTACAATGAGCAGTTCTTC
NA,TRBJ2-3,TRBV18,TRBD1,CASSQTQGKADTQYF,TGTGCCAGCTCACAAACACAGGGGAAAGCAGATACGCAGTATTTT
NA,TRBJ1-3,TRBV20-1,NA,CSARDPGGNTIYF,TGCAGTGCTAGAGATCCCGGAGGGAACACCATATATTTT
many,TRBJ2-1,TRBV5-1,TRBD2,CASSFGTSYNEQFF,TGCGCCAGCAGCTTCGGGACTAGCTACAATGAGCAGTTCTTC
few,TRBJ2-2,TRBV20-1,NA,CSAPNLGRESGELFF,TGCAGTGCTCCTAATTTGGGGAGAGAATCCGGGGAGCTGTTTTTT
NA,TRBJ1-1,TRBV12-3/TRBV12-4,TRBD1,CASSLGQGVSDTEAFF,TGTGCCAGCAGTTTGGGACAGGGTGTGTCAGACACTGAAGCTTTCTTT
NA,TRBJ1-3,TRBV18,NA,CASSPTAGLQNTIYF,TGTGCCAGCTCACCGACGGCAGGCTTACAGAACACCATATATTTT
many,TRBJ2-7,TRBV7-2,TRBD2,CASSLGIAGVYEQYF,TGTGCCAGCAGCTTAGGTATAGCGGGAGTCTACGAGCAGTACTTC
NA,TRBJ2-5,TRBV7-9,NA,CASSLSASGTQYF,TGTGCCAGCAGCTTATCGGCCAGCGGGACCCAGTACTTC